The rows below give T cell receptor beta chains drawn from one sample of a study of early T cells in non-severe SARS-CoV-2 infection. Using its own MiXCR run on the 5' RACE reads, TCRdb lists one record per CDR3 protein. The sample carries 70,000 to 75,000 distinct CDR3 sequences, roughly 12% recorded once. Sequencing input: whole blood. These receptor sequences come from an adult who was a healthcare worker with PCR-confirmed SARS-CoV-2 infection or an uninfected control (not recorded which). The CDR3 runs from the conserved cysteine through the conserved F or W. D genes are given only for firm matches. Size values are once, few and many counts, or a class for expanded clones, and some rows have none.

J gene: TRBJ2-2; clone size: few; D gene: TRBD1; V gene: TRBV6-6; CDR3 DNA: TGTGCCAGCAGCCCCGGGACAGGGGCGAACACCGGGGAGCTGTTTTTT; CDR3 protein: CASSPGTGANTGELFF
J gene: TRBJ2-7; clone size: .; D gene: .; V gene: TRBV20-1; CDR3 DNA: TGCAGTGCTAGAGATGGATTAAGGGGGGGGAGCGAGCAGTACTTC; CDR3 protein: CSARDGLRGGSEQYF
J gene: TRBJ2-5; clone size: many; D gene: TRBD2; V gene: TRBV7-6; CDR3 DNA: TGTGCCAGCAGCTCCCATACCCGACTAGCGGGGGAGGAGACCCAGTACTTC; CDR3 protein: CASSSHTRLAGEETQYF
J gene: TRBJ2-1; clone size: many; D gene: .; V gene: TRBV29-1; CDR3 DNA: TGCAGCGTTGCCACTGGGACTGCCTCCTACAATGAGCAGTTCTTC; CDR3 protein: CSVATGTASYNEQFF
J gene: TRBJ1-4; clone size: many; D gene: .; V gene: TRBV5-1; CDR3 DNA: TGCGCCAGCAGCGAGGGGCTCGCTGGTGAAAAACTGTTTTTT; CDR3 protein: CASSEGLAGEKLFF
J gene: TRBJ1-6; clone size: many; D gene: TRBD1; V gene: TRBV4-2; CDR3 DNA: TGTGCCAGCAGCCAGGACCGGGACAGGCGGTATAATTCACCCCTCCACTTT; CDR3 protein: CASSQDRDRRYNSPLHF
J gene: TRBJ2-1; clone size: many; D gene: .; V gene: TRBV7-9; CDR3 DNA: TGTGCCAGCACCCGGCGCATGGAGGGATCGGTCAATGAGCAGTTCTTC; CDR3 protein: CASTRRMEGSVNEQFF
J gene: TRBJ1-1; clone size: few; D gene: .; V gene: TRBV29-1; CDR3 DNA: TGCAGCGTTAGGACCAGGGACACTGAAGCTTTCTTT; CDR3 protein: CSVRTRDTEAFF
J gene: TRBJ1-2; clone size: .; D gene: .; V gene: TRBV21-1; CDR3 DNA: TGTGCCAGCAGCAACCGGGACGTTGGGGGGGACTATGGCTACACCTTC; CDR3 protein: CASSNRDVGGDYGYTF
J gene: TRBJ1-5; clone size: .; D gene: TRBD1; V gene: TRBV6-1; CDR3 DNA: TGTGCCAGCAGTGACCAATTACAGGGGGCCGGTCAGCCCCAGCATTTT; CDR3 protein: CASSDQLQGAGQPQHF
J gene: TRBJ2-5; clone size: few; D gene: .; V gene: TRBV7-6; CDR3 DNA: TGTGCCAGCAGCATTACATCGGGACCTCAAGAGACCCAGTACTTC; CDR3 protein: CASSITSGPQETQYF
J gene: TRBJ2-7; clone size: few; D gene: TRBD2; V gene: TRBV13; CDR3 DNA: TGTGCCAGCAGCAGCCGGGGGGACGAGCAGTACTTC; CDR3 protein: CASSSRGDEQYF
J gene: TRBJ2-5; clone size: many; D gene: .; V gene: TRBV7-3; CDR3 DNA: TGTGCCAGCAGCTTAAGTGGCGAGGAAGAGACCCAGTACTTC; CDR3 protein: CASSLSGEEETQYF
J gene: TRBJ2-1; clone size: few; D gene: TRBD2; V gene: TRBV11-2; CDR3 DNA: TGTGCCAGCAGCCCCGGAGCGGGGGGGTGGGATGAGCAGTTCTTC; CDR3 protein: CASSPGAGGWDEQFF
J gene: TRBJ2-1; clone size: few; D gene: TRBD1; V gene: TRBV4-1; CDR3 DNA: TGCGCCAGCAGCCAAGATCGGGCCAGGGGGCGGGATGAGCAGTTCTTC; CDR3 protein: CASSQDRARGRDEQFF
J gene: TRBJ2-2; clone size: .; D gene: TRBD2; V gene: TRBV11-2; CDR3 DNA: TGTGCCAGCAGCTCGCGTAGCGGGGGGTTGACCGGGGAGCTGTTTTTT; CDR3 protein: CASSSRSGGLTGELFF
J gene: TRBJ2-1; clone size: .; D gene: TRBD1; V gene: TRBV29-1; CDR3 DNA: TGCAGCGTTGCTGGCAGGGGGAACAATGAGCAGTTCTTC; CDR3 protein: CSVAGRGNNEQFF
J gene: TRBJ2-5; clone size: many; D gene: .; V gene: TRBV5-1; CDR3 DNA: TGCGCCAGCAGCTTGGACTCGGACAGCCAAGAGACCCAGTACTTC; CDR3 protein: CASSLDSDSQETQYF
J gene: TRBJ1-1; clone size: few; D gene: .; V gene: TRBV11-2; CDR3 DNA: TGTGCCAGCAGCTTAGAGGTTAATGAAGCTTTCTTT; CDR3 protein: CASSLEVNEAFF
J gene: TRBJ2-7; clone size: .; D gene: .; V gene: TRBV20-1; CDR3 DNA: TGCAGTGCTAGAGAAGGGGGACACGAGCAGTACTTC; CDR3 protein: CSAREGGHEQYF
J gene: TRBJ2-7; clone size: few; D gene: .; V gene: TRBV12-3/TRBV12-4; CDR3 DNA: TGTGCCAGCACCAGACTCGGGGTAGCCTACGAGCAGTACTTC; CDR3 protein: CASTRLGVAYEQYF
J gene: TRBJ1-2; clone size: few; D gene: .; V gene: TRBV15; CDR3 DNA: TGTGCCACCAGCAGAGAAGGACAGCCCGCTAACTATGGCTACACCTTC; CDR3 protein: CATSREGQPANYGYTF
J gene: TRBJ1-4; clone size: many; D gene: .; V gene: TRBV7-9; CDR3 DNA: TGTGCCAGCAGCTCCCCCCGGCCGGGAGCAACTAATGAAAAACTGTTTTTT; CDR3 protein: CASSSPRPGATNEKLFF
J gene: TRBJ2-1; clone size: few; D gene: .; V gene: TRBV11-2; CDR3 DNA: TGTGCCAGCAGCCCCAAGGGGCGAGAGCAGTTCTTC; CDR3 protein: CASSPKGREQFF
J gene: TRBJ2-2; clone size: few; D gene: TRBD1; V gene: TRBV11-2; CDR3 DNA: TGTGCCAGCAGCTTTGGGGACAGGGGCCCGAGCGGGGAGCTGTTTTTT; CDR3 protein: CASSFGDRGPSGELFF
J gene: TRBJ2-1; clone size: few; D gene: .; V gene: TRBV6-6; CDR3 DNA: TGTGCCAGCAGTTACGGCCAGATCGTTGGGAATGAGCAGTTCTTC; CDR3 protein: CASSYGQIVGNEQFF
J gene: TRBJ2-1; clone size: few; D gene: .; V gene: TRBV7-9; CDR3 DNA: TGTGCCAGCAGCTTGGGGGGTTATGAGCAGTTCTTC; CDR3 protein: CASSLGGYEQFF
J gene: TRBJ1-1; clone size: few; D gene: TRBD1; V gene: TRBV25-1; CDR3 DNA: TGTGCCAGCAGTGATCCCGACAGGGGGGACACTGAAGCTTTCTTT; CDR3 protein: CASSDPDRGDTEAFF
J gene: TRBJ2-3; clone size: few; D gene: .; V gene: TRBV5-1; CDR3 DNA: TGCGCCAGCAGTGAGATGGATACGCAGTATTTT; CDR3 protein: CASSEMDTQYF
J gene: TRBJ2-7; clone size: few; D gene: .; V gene: TRBV29-1; CDR3 DNA: TGCAGCGCCGCTGACAGGGAGCAGTACTTC; CDR3 protein: CSAADREQYF
J gene: TRBJ2-6; clone size: many; D gene: .; V gene: TRBV7-9; CDR3 DNA: TGTGCCAGCAGCTTAGGAGTCGCTGGGGCCAACGTCCTGACTTTC; CDR3 protein: CASSLGVAGANVLTF
J gene: TRBJ1-1; clone size: once; D gene: .; V gene: TRBV11-1; CDR3 DNA: TGTGCCAGCAGCTTAGGACGCGCCACTGAAGCTTTCTTT; CDR3 protein: CASSLGRATEAFF
J gene: TRBJ1-6; clone size: few; D gene: TRBD1; V gene: TRBV5-6; CDR3 DNA: TGTGCCAGCAAAAGCTTGGACAGGGGCCTGGATTCACCCCTCCACTTT; CDR3 protein: CASKSLDRGLDSPLHF
J gene: TRBJ2-7; clone size: many; D gene: TRBD2; V gene: TRBV5-1; CDR3 DNA: TGCGCCAGCAGGAGTGGGGGGGCCTACGAGCAGTACTTC; CDR3 protein: CASRSGGAYEQYF
J gene: TRBJ2-2; clone size: few; D gene: TRBD2; V gene: TRBV2; CDR3 DNA: TGTGCCAGCAGGCCCGGGACTAGCGGGACCGGGGAGCTGTTTTTT; CDR3 protein: CASRPGTSGTGELFF
J gene: TRBJ1-2; clone size: .; D gene: TRBD1; V gene: TRBV7-9; CDR3 DNA: TGTGCCAGCAGAGCCTTCCGGGACAGGGGTCAGTATGGCTACACCTTC; CDR3 protein: CASRAFRDRGQYGYTF
J gene: TRBJ1-2; clone size: few; D gene: .; V gene: TRBV5-6; CDR3 DNA: TGTGCCAGCAGCCCCGCCGTTGGGGTGTGGAACTATGGCTACACCTTC; CDR3 protein: CASSPAVGVWNYGYTF
J gene: TRBJ2-1; clone size: many; D gene: TRBD1; V gene: TRBV29-1; CDR3 DNA: TGCAGCGTTGGGGACAGGTCCCCCTACAATGAGCAGTTCTTC; CDR3 protein: CSVGDRSPYNEQFF
J gene: TRBJ2-3; clone size: many; D gene: .; V gene: TRBV28; CDR3 DNA: TGTGCCAGCAGTTCCGGGGGGCTTCCCGCGTCAGATACGCAGTATTTT; CDR3 protein: CASSSGGLPASDTQYF
J gene: TRBJ2-1; clone size: many; D gene: .; V gene: TRBV11-2; CDR3 DNA: TGTGCCAGCAGCTTAGAGCGTCTTAACAATGAGCAGTTCTTC; CDR3 protein: CASSLERLNNEQFF
J gene: TRBJ2-2; clone size: many; D gene: TRBD2; V gene: TRBV7-3; CDR3 DNA: TGTGCCAGCAGCTTAACACCCCTAGCGGGAGTCACCGGGGAGCTGTTTTTT; CDR3 protein: CASSLTPLAGVTGELFF
J gene: TRBJ2-6; clone size: .; D gene: TRBD1; V gene: TRBV6-1; CDR3 DNA: TGTGCCAGCAGTGGAGGGACAGTCTCTGGGGCCAACGTCCTGACTTTC; CDR3 protein: CASSGGTVSGANVLTF
J gene: TRBJ1-2; clone size: .; D gene: TRBD1; V gene: TRBV2; CDR3 DNA: TGTGCCAGCAGTGAAGGGACAGGGAATAACTATGGCTACACCTTC; CDR3 protein: CASSEGTGNNYGYTF
J gene: TRBJ1-2; clone size: few; D gene: .; V gene: TRBV18; CDR3 DNA: TGTGCCAGCTCACCAGATCCTAGGCATGGCTACACCTTC; CDR3 protein: CASSPDPRHGYTF